What follows are 29 T cell receptor beta chains derived from one specimen sequenced in a study of blood T cells in healthy people across ages. Sample-barcoded 5' priming and a J-beta primer mix drove a second PCR of roughly 6 to 12 cycles. TCRdb fed the 5' RACE reads into MiXCR, producing one record per CDR3 protein. This table holds about 280,000 distinct CDR3 sequences, 25% to 30% found once. The sample was blood. All receptors derive from a woman aged 70-85 years in good health.

The chain has TRBV5-1 and TRBJ2-5; D remains ambiguous. V gave up 0 bases and J gave up 1 base, with 10 bases separating them. The length of the CDR3 is 15 residues. The germline V gene encodes CDR1 SGHRS and CDR2 YFSETQ. In DNA, the CDR3 is TGCGCCAGCAGCTTGGCTGAAAAGGGCCAAGAGACCCAGTACTTC. Translation gives CASSLAEKGQETQYF.

For the CDR3, the DNA is TGTGCCAGCAGCTTAGCGAAGGACAGGGACCAAGAGACCCAGTACTTC. Its protein product is CASSLAKDRDQETQYF. This sequence joins TRBV11-1 and TRBJ2-5; 8 nucleotides match TRBD1. The CDR3 runs to 16 residues. CDR1 and CDR2 from the germline V gene are SGHAT and FQDESV (reference sequence). J lost 0 bases, V lost 0 bases, and 3 bases had no gene match. Using reference TRBV11-1 and TRBJ2-5 for the parts outside the CDR3, the full variable domain is EAEVAQSPRYKITEKSQAVAFWCDPISGHATLYWYRQILGQGPELLVQFQDESVVDDSQLPKDRFSAERLKGVDSTLKIQPAELGDSAMYLCASSLAKDRDQETQYFGPGTRLLVL.

This clonotype was seen a handful of times. V usage is TRBV12-3 or TRBV12-4 and J usage is TRBJ2-5; 8 bases are a match to TRBD1. The closer fit of TRBJ2-1 to the DNA end suggests the J call may be wrong. CDR3 size: 15 residues. CDR3 DNA: TGTGCCAGCAGTCCCCACAGGGGGTCGGTTGTGGAGCAGTTCTTC. Its translation: CASSPHRGSVVEQFF.

This clonotype was counted between two and nine times. The V gene is TRBV2, the J gene TRBJ2-1; perhaps TRBD2 as D (6 bases). The V gene lost 8 bases and the J gene lost 0 bases, with 8 bases spanning the gap. The CDR3 is made up of 13 amino acids. Per the germline V gene, CDR1 is SNHLY and CDR2 is FYNNEI. CDR3 in DNA: TGTGCCAGCGGGGGGAGCTCCTACAATGAGCAGTTCTTC. Protein: CASGGSSYNEQFF.

This clonotype was observed a handful of times. The rearrangement uses TRBV4-3 and TRBJ2-1; D might be TRBD1 (5 bases). Germline-derived CDR1 and CDR2 are LGHNA and YSLEER. The V and J ends lost 7 bases and 4 bases respectively, with 14 bases between them. The CDR3 spans 14 residues. The CDR3 nucleotides read TGCGCCAGCAAGGATACAGGTCGGTACAATGAGCAGTTCTTC. Residues: CASKDTGRYNEQFF.

The V and J genes are TRBV12-3 or TRBV12-4 and TRBJ1-3; possible D gene TRBD1, 6 bases. CDR3 length: 14 amino acids. The V end lost 3 bases, the J end lost 2 bases, and 8 bases lay between the germline ends. The CDR3 nucleotides read TGTGCCAGCAGTTTTCGGGGGCCTGGAAACACCATATATTTT. Protein sequence: CASSFRGPGNTIYF.

The V and J genes are TRBV5-1 and TRBJ2-1; D is uncertain. The J call may not be correct, given that the DNA end is closer to TRBJ2-7. Per germline, CDR1 SGHRS and CDR2 YFSETQ. This CDR3 contains 13 residues. Here the CDR3 reads CASSPRDFEEQYF. As DNA, the CDR3 is TGCGCCAGCAGTCCTCGAGACTTTGAGGAGCAGTACTTC.

The chain is built from TRBV5-6 and TRBJ2-3; possibly TRBD1 or TRBD2 for D (6 bases each). This CDR3 has 16 residues. Germline V gives CDR1 SGHDT, CDR2 YYEEEE. Between the trimmed V and J ends, which lost 8 bases and 0 bases, there was a span of 19 bases. CDR3 sequence (DNA): TGTGCCAGAACAAACGTGGGGGGCCCTAGCACAGATACGCAGTATTTT. Protein sequence: CARTNVGGPSTDTQYF.

V and J are TRBV28 and TRBJ2-5; 10 positions match TRBD1. The germline gives CDR1 MDHEN, CDR2 SYDVKM. Germline trimming cut 2 bases from V and 5 bases from J; bases unmatched to any gene: 5. CDR3 length: 15 residues. The CDR3 spells CASSLETGGAETQYF. The CDR3 nucleotides are TGTGCCAGCAGTTTAGAGACAGGGGGCGCTGAGACCCAGTACTTC.

The V call is TRBV11-2, the J call TRBJ2-3; 8 positions agree with TRBD2. The germline V gene encodes CDR1 SGHAT and CDR2 FQNNGV. After removal of 5 bases from V and 2 bases from J, the junction contained 9 bases not matched to a gene. CDR3 length equals 16 residues. The CDR3 spells CASSLQAGEITDTQYF. The CDR3, as DNA: TGTGCCAGCAGCCTCCAAGCGGGGGAAATCACAGATACGCAGTATTTT. Full variable domain (missing parts from reference TRBV11-2 and TRBJ2-3): EAGVAQSPRYKIIEKRQSVAFWCNPISGHATLYWYQQILGQGPKLLIQFQNNGVVDDSQLPKDRFSAERLKGVDSTLKIQPAKLEDSAVYLCASSLQAGEITDTQYFGPGTRLTVL.

V usage is TRBV3-1 and J usage is TRBJ1-3; possibly TRBD1 for D (5 bases). Deletions cut 1 base from V and 0 bases from J, with 10 bases between. Germline CDR1 and CDR2: LGHDT and YNNKEL (reference sequence). The CDR3 sequence is 16 residues long. As DNA, the CDR3 is TGTGCCAGCAGCCAAGTTCTGACAGACTCTGGAAACACCATATATTTT. This gives the protein CASSQVLTDSGNTIYF.

This clonotype has more than one count but fewer than ten. The V call is TRBV6-6, the J call TRBJ2-5, with 7 bases identical to TRBD1. This CDR3 comprises 13 residues. CDR1 and CDR2 from the germline V gene are MNHNY and SVGAGI (reference sequence). Losses at the gene ends were 7 bases for V and 4 bases for J; bases not matched to a gene: 6. CDR3 DNA sequence: TGTGCCAGCACCTGGGACAGCGGAGAGACCCAGTACTTC. Translation gives CASTWDSGETQYF.

This sequence joins TRBV5-6 and TRBJ2-5; D is undetermined. The V gene lost 4 bases and the J gene lost 0 bases, with 10 bases spanning the gap. The CDR3 contains 14 residues. Germline lookup yields CDR1 SGHDT and CDR2 YYEEEE. The CDR3 spells CASSAPEDQETQYF. The DNA for the CDR3 is TGTGCCAGCAGCGCCCCAGAAGACCAAGAGACCCAGTACTTC.

This clonotype has more than one count but fewer than ten. The chain recombines TRBV19 with TRBJ1-6; 9 bases map to TRBD1. Germline CDR1 reads LNHDA; CDR2 reads SQIVND (reference sequence). The CDR3 runs 14 residues. The V segment lost 3 bases and the J segment 8 bases; nucleotides outside the gene matches: 2. For the CDR3, the DNA is TGTGCCAGTAGTATGGACAGGGGTGATTCACCCCTCCACTTT. It codes for CASSMDRGDSPLHF. Complete variable domain (other parts from reference TRBV19 and TRBJ1-6): DGGITQSPKYLFRKEGQNVTLSCEQNLNHDAMYWYRQDPGQGLRLIYYSQIVNDFQKGDIAEGYSVSREKKESFPLTVTSAQKNPTAFYLCASSMDRGDSPLHFGNGTRLTVT.

J is TRBJ2-2 and V is TRBV6-5, with D perhaps matching TRBD2 (7 bases). Germline assignment: CDR1 MNHEY and CDR2 SVGAGI. The CDR3 contains 14 residues. Trimming cost V 2 bases and J 4 bases, with 8 bases left between them. The CDR3 coding sequence is TGTGCCAGCAGTTACAGGGGGGGCACCGGGGAGCTGTTTTTT. Residues: CASSYRGGTGELFF.

This sequence joins TRBV5-1 and TRBJ2-3; 10 nucleotides line up with TRBD2. Germline values: CDR1 SGHRS, CDR2 YFSETQ. The CDR3 totals 16 residues. With 4 bases clipped from V and 0 bases from J, the junction kept 5 bases outside the gene matches. The DNA of the CDR3 is TGCGCCAGCAGCATCGGGACTAGCGAGAGCACAGATACGCAGTATTTT. This gives the protein CASSIGTSESTDTQYF.

This clonotype was seen at least ten times. The genes are TRBV4-3 and TRBJ2-2; TRBD1 aligns across 11 bases. The CDR3 sequence is 15 residues long. CDR1 and CDR2 from the germline V gene are LGHNA and YSLEER. V lost 5 bases and J lost 6; bases outside the gene matches: 5. The CDR3: CASSYPGQGAGELFF. The DNA of the CDR3 is TGCGCCAGCAGCTATCCGGGACAGGGGGCCGGGGAGCTGTTTTTT.

The chain joins TRBV19 to TRBJ2-3; 7 bases agree with TRBD2. With 3 bases clipped from V and 2 bases from J, the junction kept 11 bases outside the gene matches. Per germline, CDR1 LNHDA and CDR2 SQIVND (reference sequence). The CDR3 contains 17 residues. The CDR3 DNA is TGTGCCAGTAGTATTGGGGGACTACAATACTCCACAGATACGCAGTATTTT. Its protein is CASSIGGLQYSTDTQYF.

CDR3 residues: CASSLIPPGGSYNEQFF. The CDR3 region has the DNA TGCGCCAGCAGCTTGATCCCCCCCGGAGGCTCCTACAATGAGCAGTTCTTC. The V gene is TRBV5-1, the J gene TRBJ2-1, with D perhaps TRBD2 (5 bases). The germline CDR1 and CDR2 sequences are SGHRS and YFSETQ. This CDR3 has 17 residues. V was shortened by 1 base and J by 0 bases, with 14 bases between the two germline ends.

This clonotype was found a few times. CDR3 nucleotide sequence: TGTGCCAGCAGCTTAAGTCCAGGTCTAGCGGGCGGCGGTGAGCAGTTCTTC. Encoded protein: CASSLSPGLAGGGEQFF. The chain has TRBV7-3 and TRBJ2-5; 8 bases fit TRBD2. The J call may be in error: the DNA end matches TRBJ2-1 better. The CDR3 spans 17 residues. Looked up from germline, CDR1 is SGHTA and CDR2 is FQGTGA.

The chain combines TRBV4-1 with TRBJ2-7, with 7 bases matching TRBD1. Germline CDR1 MGHRA, CDR2 YSYEKL. V lost 1 base and J lost 3; bases outside the gene matches: 6. The length of the CDR3 is 15 residues. CDR3 in amino acids: CASSQGTGPNYEQYF. The CDR3 DNA follows: TGCGCCAGCAGCCAAGGGACAGGACCCAACTACGAGCAGTACTTC.

This clonotype was counted between two and nine times. The DNA of the CDR3 is TGTGCCAGCAGCCTACGGACAGGACGCGATACGCAGTATTTT. Protein: CASSLRTGRDTQYF. The gene calls are TRBV4-2 and TRBJ2-3; the match to TRBD1 covers 7 bases. This CDR3 contains 14 residues. Germline loops: CDR1 LGHNA, CDR2 YNFKEQ. The ends lost 4 bases at V and 6 bases at J; junction bases unmatched: 7.

This clonotype was detected a few times. The V gene is TRBV6-1, the J gene TRBJ1-4; 8 nucleotides align to TRBD1. V lost 6 bases and J lost 6; bases outside the gene matches: 6. Germline V gene lookup returns CDR1 MNHNS and CDR2 SASEGT. This CDR3 spans 14 amino acids. CDR3 region: CASSTGGKDEKLFF. The CDR3 DNA is TGTGCCAGCAGCACAGGGGGGAAGGATGAAAAACTGTTTTTT.

The chain carries TRBV7-2 and TRBJ1-2; TRBD1 agrees at 11 bases. CDR1 SGHTA and CDR2 FQGNSA come from the germline V gene. This CDR3 has 14 amino acids. V gave up 7 bases and J gave up 6 bases; unmatched junction bases: 7. Here the CDR3 DNA reads TGTGCCAGCACTAGGGACAGGGGGATTAATGGCTACACCTTC. It yields the protein CASTRDRGINGYTF.

This clonotype was detected only a few times. V and J are TRBV6-1 and TRBJ1-1; 7 nucleotides line up with TRBD1. Germline V gives CDR1 MNHNS, CDR2 SASEGT. The CDR3 is made up of 13 amino acids. The V segment lost 3 bases and the J segment 4 bases; nucleotides outside the gene matches: 2. This chain's CDR3 is CASSETGTTEAFF. The DNA for the CDR3 is TGTGCCAGCAGTGAGACAGGGACCACTGAAGCTTTCTTT.

In nucleotides, the CDR3 is TGCGCCAGCAGCTGGACTAGCGGGACCGGGGAGCTGTTTTTT. Translating gives CASSWTSGTGELFF. This chain links TRBV4-1 with TRBJ2-2; 11 bases are a match to TRBD2. With V trimmed by 5 bases and J by 5 bases, 1 base remained unmatched. The germline gives CDR1 MGHRA, CDR2 YSYEKL. The CDR3 extends over 14 amino acids.

This clonotype was seen a handful of times. The V and J genes are TRBV13 and TRBJ2-7; 9 nucleotides match TRBD2. V dropped 6 bases and J dropped 0; count of bases not matched to a gene: 6. CDR1 is PRHDT, CDR2 FYEKMQ, per germline (reference sequence). CDR3 length: 15 residues. The CDR3 sequence: CASRSLAGLSYEQYF. The CDR3 bases are TGTGCCAGCAGATCACTAGCGGGCCTCTCCTACGAGCAGTACTTC.

This clonotype was recorded many times. This rearrangement joins TRBV27 to TRBJ2-5; D unclear. Germline CDR1 MNHEY, CDR2 SMNVEV (reference sequence). There are 15 residues in the CDR3. The V and J ends lost 2 bases and 5 bases respectively, with 15 bases between them. CDR3 DNA sequence: TGTGCCAGCAGTTTAGTAAGGGAAAGTGGGGAGACCCAGTACTTC. This gives the protein CASSLVRESGETQYF.

In its sample, this clonotype was seen a few times. This chain connects TRBV18 to TRBJ1-1; tentative D call: TRBD1 (5 bases). This CDR3 is built from 14 residues. Trimming took off 2 bases at V and 1 base at J, with 8 bases between the two ends. CDR1 and CDR2 from the germline V gene are KGHSH and LQKENI. The CDR3 DNA sequence: TGTGCCAGCTCACCAGGGGCTGAGAACACTGAAGCTTTCTTT. Protein: CASSPGAENTEAFF.